The source of this TCR beta chain is a study of shared clonotypes between healthy human individuals. Sequencing was performed with immunoSEQ multiplex PCR; in TCRdb, only in-frame clones are kept and a portion is missing. The table lists 500,000 to 550,000 clones, roughly 95% of them singletons, with under 0.065% in the top ten. The V gene's germline CDR1 is SGHRS and CDR2 YFSETQ. The V end lost 2 bases, the J end lost 8 bases, and 19 bases lay between the germline ends. The CDR3 loop spans 16 amino acids. The study's findings and limits: Generation probability values for non-shared clonotypes were lower than those for clonotypes shared by all four donors.

The donor population consisted of healthy HIV-negative adults with no recent acute infections or vaccinations. Each sample came from a Caucasian adult donor living in Nashville, Tennessee. Comment on this clone: The antigen is unknown.

This clonotype was obtained from a woman aged 30 to 39 in good health. The sample consisted of naive CD4+ T cells sorted from blood. Subset defined: CD45RA+ positively selected. The chain uses TRBV5-1 and TRBJ1-4, with D hard to call. The CDR3 region has the DNA TGCGCCAGCAGCTTTTACGGGAGCGGTAAAGGGGAAAAACTGTTTTTT. This translates into CASSFYGSGKGEKLFF.